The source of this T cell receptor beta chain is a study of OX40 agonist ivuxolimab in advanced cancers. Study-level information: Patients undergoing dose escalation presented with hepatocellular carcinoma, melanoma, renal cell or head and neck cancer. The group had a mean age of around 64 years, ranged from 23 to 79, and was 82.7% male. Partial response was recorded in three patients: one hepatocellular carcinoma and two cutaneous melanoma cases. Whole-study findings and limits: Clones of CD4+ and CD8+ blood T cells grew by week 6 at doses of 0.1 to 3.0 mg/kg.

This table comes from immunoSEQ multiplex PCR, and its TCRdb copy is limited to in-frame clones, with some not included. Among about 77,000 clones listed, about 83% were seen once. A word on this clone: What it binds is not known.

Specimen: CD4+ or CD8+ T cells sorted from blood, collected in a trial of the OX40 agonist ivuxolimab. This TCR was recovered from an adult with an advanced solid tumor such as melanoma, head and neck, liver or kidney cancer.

CDR3 nucleotides: TGTGCCACCAGCAGAGAATACGGGGGGGCTCGGGAGACCCAGTACTTC. Translation gives CATSREYGGARETQYF. This chain connects TRBV15 to TRBJ2-5; 8 nucleotides match TRBD2. Germline values: CDR1 LNHNV, CDR2 YYDKDF (reference sequence). Losses at the gene ends were 0 bases for V and 5 bases for J; bases not matched to a gene: 8. The CDR3 spans 16 residues.